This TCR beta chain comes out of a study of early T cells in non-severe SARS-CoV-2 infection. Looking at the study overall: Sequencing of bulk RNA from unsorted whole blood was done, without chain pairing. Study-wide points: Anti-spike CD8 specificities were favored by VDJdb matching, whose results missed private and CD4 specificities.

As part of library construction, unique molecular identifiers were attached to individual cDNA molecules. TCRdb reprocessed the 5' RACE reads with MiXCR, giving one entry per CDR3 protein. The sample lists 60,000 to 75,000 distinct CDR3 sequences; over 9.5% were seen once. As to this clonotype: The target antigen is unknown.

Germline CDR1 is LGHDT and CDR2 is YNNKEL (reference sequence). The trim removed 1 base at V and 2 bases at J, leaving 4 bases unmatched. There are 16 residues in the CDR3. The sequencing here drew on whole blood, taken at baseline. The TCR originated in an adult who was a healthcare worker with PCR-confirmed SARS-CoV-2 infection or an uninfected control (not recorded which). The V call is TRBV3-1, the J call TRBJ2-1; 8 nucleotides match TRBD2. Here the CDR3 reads CASSQGAGGTYNEQFF. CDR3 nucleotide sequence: TGTGCCAGCAGCCAAGGGGCGGGGGGCACCTACAATGAGCAGTTCTTC.